The 2 T cell receptor beta chains below were found in one sample sequenced in a study of T-cell memory formation after mild COVID-19. TCRdb fed the 5' RACE reads into MiXCR, producing one record per CDR3 protein. Of about 180,000 distinct CDR3 sequences in the sample, 16% are singletons; the top ten hold 2% to 2.5%. The specimen sequenced was PBMCs or a T cell subset sorted from them (not recorded which). Receptors were obtained from an adult woman who had mild COVID-19 (a few samples of this study predate the infection). Cell type and time point are not known.

The chain recombines TRBV20-1 with TRBJ2-3; the D call may be TRBD1 or TRBD2 (7 bases each). Germline V CDR1 and CDR2: DFQATT, SNEGSKA (reference sequence). The CDR3 runs to 13 residues. V lost 6 bases and J lost 2, with 12 bases in between. The CDR3: CSARGGPTDTQYF. Written as DNA, the CDR3 is TGCAGTGCCAGGGGGGGCCCCACAGATACGCAGTATTTT.

The table lists this clonotype with a count of one. The rearrangement links TRBV6-5 to TRBJ2-5; D is possibly TRBD2 (6 bases). V lost 2 bases and J lost 4, with 8 bases in between. Germline V gene sequence: CDR1 MNHEY, CDR2 SVGAGI. The CDR3 is made up of 13 amino acids. The DNA for the CDR3 is TGTGCCAGCAGTTACGGGGGGACAGAGACCCAGTACTTC. Translation gives CASSYGGTETQYF.